These 27 T cell receptor beta chains were all obtained from the same sample, sequenced in a study of T-cell reconstitution after alpha-beta-depleted transplantation in children. A TCRbeta library incorporating unique molecular identifiers was prepared. TCRdb reprocessed the PCR reads with MiXCR, giving one entry per CDR3 protein. The profile shows about 250,000 distinct CDR3 sequences, around 25% of them singletons. The sequencing here drew on PBMCs, mostly from graft donor cells, taken 360 days after TCRalphabeta/CD19-depleted stem cell transplant. These receptor sequences come from a female patient aged 2 to 10 who had a stem cell transplant for congenital amegakaryocytic thrombocytopenia, so the T cells may come from the graft donor.

This clonotype has a handful of counts. The chain joins TRBV11-2 to TRBJ2-2; the match to TRBD2 covers 7 bases. The CDR3 contains 15 residues. CDR1 SGHAT and CDR2 FQNNGV come from the germline V gene. Trimming at V came to 3 bases and at J to 6 bases, leaving 7 bases not matched to a gene. The DNA of the CDR3 is TGTGCCAGCAGCTTCTTCTGGCGGGAGTCCGGGGAGCTGTTTTTT. Translating it yields CASSFFWRESGELFF. The whole variable domain, remainder taken from reference TRBV11-2 and TRBJ2-2, is EAGVAQSPRYKIIEKRQSVAFWCNPISGHATLYWYQQILGQGPKLLIQFQNNGVVDDSQLPKDRFSAERLKGVDSTLKIQPAKLEDSAVYLCASSFFWRESGELFFGEGSRLTVL.

This clonotype was seen more than once but under ten times. The chain joins TRBV12-3 or TRBV12-4 to TRBJ2-1; maybe TRBD1 (5 bases). This CDR3 spans 17 amino acids. Trimming took 1 base from V and 7 from J, leaving 20 bases between them. The CDR3 loop is CASSLDQTGLQRNEQFF. DNA of the CDR3: TGTGCCAGCAGTTTAGACCAAACAGGCCTCCAACGTAATGAGCAGTTCTTC.

This clonotype was picked up a small number of times. The rearrangement joins TRBV12-3 or TRBV12-4 to TRBJ2-3; 8 bases fit TRBD1. The CDR3 sequence is 16 residues long. V lost 6 bases, J lost 2 bases, and 10 bases stayed unmatched. Here the CDR3 DNA reads TGTGCCAGCAGCCCGGAGGGGCAGGGGGCCACAGATACGCAGTATTTT. Its translation: CASSPEGQGATDTQYF.

The chain employs TRBV7-2 and TRBJ1-5, with a tentative D call TRBD1 (6 bases). CDR1 and CDR2 (germline): SGHTA, FQGNSA. V shed 2 bases and J shed 6 bases, with 8 bases lying between them. The CDR3 has 13 amino acids. CDR3 in DNA: TGTGCCAGCAGCTTATCGGACAGTCAGCCCCAGCATTTT. Its translation: CASSLSDSQPQHF. Complete variable domain (other parts from reference TRBV7-2 and TRBJ1-5): GAGVSQSPSNKVTEKGKDVELRCDPISGHTALYWYRQSLGQGLEFLIYFQGNSAPDKSGLPSDRFSAERTGGSVSTLTIQRTQQEDSAVYLCASSLSDSQPQHFGDGTRLSIL.

V and J are TRBV14 and TRBJ2-2; 11 bases are shared with TRBD2. In germline, CDR1 is SGHDN, CDR2 FVKESK. There are 16 residues in the CDR3. V lost 2 bases to trimming and J lost 5 bases; unmatched junction nucleotides: 4. The CDR3 loop is CASSQTSGRRTGELFF. Written as DNA, the CDR3 is TGTGCCAGCAGCCAAACTAGCGGGAGAAGGACCGGGGAGCTGTTTTTT. Combining the CDR3 with reference TRBV14 and TRBJ2-2 gives the whole variable domain EAGVTQFPSHSVIEKGQTVTLRCDPISGHDNLYWYRRVMGKEIKFLLHFVKESKQDESGMPNNRFLAERTGGTYSTLKVQPAELEDSGVYFCASSQTSGRRTGELFFGEGSRLTVL.

This clonotype was recorded a few times. The chain has TRBV6-2 or TRBV6-3 and TRBJ2-3; 8 bases fit TRBD2. CDR1 and CDR2 from the germline V gene are MNHEY and SVGEGT. The ends lost 4 bases at V and 6 bases at J; junction bases unmatched: 12. The CDR3 has 16 amino acids. This CDR3 reads CASSFIGREALDTQYF. The CDR3 region has the DNA TGTGCCAGCAGTTTCATCGGGCGGGAGGCCCTTGATACGCAGTATTTT.

V and J are TRBV11-2 and TRBJ2-2; 7 bases match TRBD1. The CDR3 spans 16 residues. The ends lost 5 bases at V and 0 bases at J; junction bases unmatched: 6. In germline, CDR1 is SGHAT, CDR2 FQNNGV. The CDR3, as DNA: TGTGCCAGCAGCCTCGGGACAGCCGCGAACACCGGGGAGCTGTTTTTT. This codes for CASSLGTAANTGELFF. The variable domain in full, with the rest retrieved from reference TRBV11-2 and TRBJ2-2, is EAGVAQSPRYKIIEKRQSVAFWCNPISGHATLYWYQQILGQGPKLLIQFQNNGVVDDSQLPKDRFSAERLKGVDSTLKIQPAKLEDSAVYLCASSLGTAANTGELFFGEGSRLTVL.

The chain employs TRBV20-1 and TRBJ2-5, with TRBD2 as a possible D gene (7 bases). Looked up from germline, CDR1 is DFQATT and CDR2 is SNEGSKA (reference sequence). The CDR3 is 14 residues long. V dropped 4 bases and J dropped 2 bases, with 14 bases sitting between them. CDR3 nucleotides: TGCAGTGCTATAGCCGGGGGGCAGCAAGAGACCCAGTACTTC. As protein: CSAIAGGQQETQYF.

CDR3 loop: CSARNSSRVNTEAFF. CDR3 nucleotides: TGCAGTGCTAGAAACTCCTCCCGGGTTAACACTGAAGCTTTCTTT. V and J are TRBV20-1 and TRBJ1-1; D unresolved. V was shortened by 2 bases and J by 2 bases, with 15 bases between the two germline ends. The germline CDR1 and CDR2 sequences are DFQATT and SNEGSKA (reference sequence). CDR3 length equals 15 residues.

This clonotype came up a few times. V gene TRBV29-1 combines with J gene TRBJ1-2; D unclear. This CDR3 region has 11 residues. V lost 4 bases, J lost 2 bases, and 5 bases lay in between. In germline, CDR1 is SQVTM, CDR2 ANQGSEA. The CDR3 sequence: CSVATNYGYTF. The CDR3 DNA sequence: TGCAGCGTTGCGACGAACTATGGCTACACCTTC.

The V call is TRBV28, the J call TRBJ2-5; tentative D call: TRBD1 (7 bases). The CDR3 extends over 15 amino acids. CDR1 and CDR2 (germline): MDHEN, SYDVKM. Trimming cost V 7 bases and J 5 bases, with 20 bases left between them. CDR3: CASTKRRRGPETQYF. The CDR3 DNA follows: TGTGCCAGCACAAAACGGCGGAGGGGGCCCGAGACCCAGTACTTC.

This clonotype appeared a few times. This chain's CDR3 is CASTSPWREGFGELFF. Written as DNA, the CDR3 is TGTGCCAGCACCTCCCCGTGGCGGGAGGGGTTCGGGGAGCTGTTTTTT. The chain links TRBV28 to TRBJ2-2; 9 nucleotides agree with TRBD2. Germline CDR1 MDHEN, CDR2 SYDVKM. The CDR3 extends over 16 amino acids. The trim removed 7 bases at V and 7 bases at J, leaving 13 bases unmatched.

V gene TRBV29-1 combines with J gene TRBJ1-4; weak D call: TRBD1 (6 bases). V lost 4 bases and J 5 bases, leaving 11 bases between the germline ends. The CDR3 consists of 13 residues. The germline V gene encodes CDR1 SQVTM and CDR2 ANQGSEA. CDR3 nucleotide sequence: TGCAGCGTTGTCGCCACAGGGAATGAAAAACTGTTTTTT. Translation gives CSVVATGNEKLFF.

In this sample, this clonotype turned up many times. Germline and junction disagree at one end, which may indicate a read error. The J gene is TRBJ2-1, the V gene TRBV9; 11 bases fit TRBD2. CDR3 size: 14 residues. Germline V gene data show CDR1 as SGDLS and CDR2 as YYNGEE. Written as DNA, the CDR3 is TGTGCCAGCAACGTAGCGGGAGGGCCGAGTGAGCAGTTCTTC. It translates to CASNVAGGPSEQFF.

Concerning this clonotype itself: A junction boundary mismatches the germline segment, possibly from a read error. V gene TRBV7-2 combines with J gene TRBJ2-3, with a weak D call TRBD2 (6 bases). CDR1 SGHTA and CDR2 FQGNSA come from the germline V gene. The CDR3 is made up of 13 amino acids. The CDR3 is CASSLSGPDAQYF. Here the CDR3 DNA reads TGTGCCAGCAGCTTAAGCGGGCCAGATGCGCAGTATTTT. Variable domain in full (rest from reference TRBV7-2 and TRBJ2-3): GAGVSQSPSNKVTEKGKDVELRCDPISGHTALYWYRQSLGQGLEFLIYFQGNSAPDKSGLPSDRFSAERTGGSVSTLTIQRTQQEDSAVYLCASSLSGPDAQYFGPGTRLTVL.

In this sample, this clonotype turned up many times. This chain connects TRBV7-8 to TRBJ2-3; TRBD2 might be the D (5 bases). CDR3 length: 14 residues. Germline values: CDR1 SGHVS, CDR2 FQNEAQ. V shed 0 bases and J shed 1 base, with 5 bases lying between them. CDR3 amino acids: CASSLARGTDTQYF. The CDR3, as DNA: TGTGCCAGCAGCTTAGCGCGGGGCACAGATACGCAGTATTTT.

V and J are TRBV29-1 and TRBJ2-7; 10 positions agree with TRBD1. Germline V CDR1 and CDR2: SQVTM, ANQGSEA. The CDR3 totals 15 residues. The trim removed 2 bases at V and 4 bases at J, leaving 8 bases unmatched. The chain's CDR3 is CSVEKHRDRGYEQYF. The CDR3 bases are TGCAGCGTTGAAAAACACAGGGACAGGGGTTACGAGCAGTACTTC.

V is TRBV24-1 and J is TRBJ2-7; TRBD2 matches 7 bases. The J segment lost 0 bases and the V segment lost 7 bases, leaving 5 bases of the junction unmatched. Germline-derived CDR1 and CDR2 are KGHDR and SFDVKD. The CDR3 runs to 14 residues. CDR3 nucleotides: TGTGCCACCAGCCCCGGGGGGTACTCCTACGAGCAGTACTTC. Translating it yields CATSPGGYSYEQYF.

The table lists this clonotype with a few counts. CDR3 DNA sequence: TGTGCCAGCAGCGTCGGTAGGGGCCAAGAGACCCAGTACTTC. It is translated as CASSVGRGQETQYF. The V gene is TRBV9, the J gene TRBJ2-5, with D possibly being TRBD1 (5 bases). The CDR3 is 14 residues long. Trimming stripped 2 bases from V and 1 base from J, with 9 bases between. Per germline, CDR1 SGDLS and CDR2 YYNGEE.

This chain uses TRBV28 with TRBJ2-7; D might be TRBD1 (5 bases). Germline CDR1 MDHEN, CDR2 SYDVKM. V lost 5 bases and J lost 3, with 11 bases in between. This CDR3 spans 13 amino acids. The CDR3 DNA follows: TGTGCCAGCAGTCACGACAGATACTACGAGCAGTACTTC. Its protein is CASSHDRYYEQYF.

There are a few counts of this clonotype. V is TRBV2 and J is TRBJ2-2; D remains unclear. Germline CDR1 is SNHLY and CDR2 is FYNNEI. CDR3 length equals 14 residues. V lost 11 bases and J 1 base, leaving 14 bases between the germline ends. CDR3 sequence (DNA): TGTGCCTCTTCTGGGCAGGTGAACACCGGGGAGCTGTTTTTT. The encoded protein is CASSGQVNTGELFF.

The J gene is TRBJ2-5, the V gene TRBV7-9; D unclear. Germline V gene sequence: CDR1 SEHNR, CDR2 FQNEAQ (reference sequence). V was pared by 7 bases and J by 2 bases, with 8 bases between. The CDR3 is made up of 12 amino acids. The CDR3 spells CASTLMQETQYF. CDR3 in DNA: TGTGCCAGCACGTTAATGCAAGAGACCCAGTACTTC.

This chain links TRBV28 with TRBJ2-3, with 8 bases that match TRBD2. The CDR3 contains 17 residues. Germline assignment: CDR1 MDHEN and CDR2 SYDVKM. V was clipped by 1 base and J by 5 bases; unmatched bases: 11. In DNA, the CDR3 is TGTGCCAGCAGTTTATCCCTTTCAGCGGGAGAAAGAGATACGCAGTATTTT. Translated, it gives CASSLSLSAGERDTQYF.

The sample holds a few counts of this clonotype. This sequence joins TRBV12-3 or TRBV12-4 and TRBJ2-7, with 10 bases that match TRBD1. This CDR3 has 15 amino acids. Losses at the gene ends were 2 bases for V and 4 bases for J; bases not matched to a gene: 5. The chain's CDR3 is CASSLRDRGPYEQYF. The CDR3 nucleotides are TGTGCCAGCAGTTTACGGGACAGGGGTCCTTACGAGCAGTACTTC.

This clonotype was observed a few times. This chain joins TRBV28 and TRBJ1-5, with no clear D. Trimming pared 3 bases from V and 3 bases from J, leaving 9 bases between. The CDR3 contains 14 residues. From germline, CDR1 is MDHEN and CDR2 SYDVKM. The CDR3 here is CASSLRGYNQPQHF. The CDR3 nucleotides are TGTGCCAGCAGTTTGCGGGGATACAATCAGCCCCAGCATTTT.

CDR3 DNA: TGCGCCAGCAGCCAGAGGAGGGTGGATCAGCCCCAGCATTTT. Amino acid sequence: CASSQRRVDQPQHF. The J gene is TRBJ1-5, the V gene TRBV4-3; D uncertain. Between the trimmed V and J ends, which lost 3 bases and 5 bases, there was a span of 11 bases. This CDR3 contains 14 residues. From germline, CDR1 is LGHNA and CDR2 YSLEER.

V gene TRBV20-1 combines with J gene TRBJ2-1, with 7 nucleotides matching TRBD1. Germline V gives CDR1 DFQATT, CDR2 SNEGSKA (reference sequence). The CDR3 runs to 17 residues. V trimming: 0 bases; J trimming: 6 bases; junction bases outside the gene matches: 14. The CDR3 bases are TGCAGTGCTAGAGATTTGGGGGACAGAGCCCTTTTCAATGAGCAGTTCTTC. Translated, it gives CSARDLGDRALFNEQFF.